The 17 T cell receptor beta chains below come from one sample, sequenced in a study of T cells in tuberculosis. Generated by immunoSEQ multiplex PCR, the TCRdb table keeps only in-frame clones and is missing some. Of under 40,000 clones listed, roughly 95% are singletons. Sequenced: PBMCs. The origin of the receptors is a donor aged 10-30 years with latent tuberculosis or without tuberculosis infection.

This clone was seen once. CDR3 protein: CASSAGDSSGNTIYF. The CDR3 DNA reads as TGTGCCAGCAGTGCAGGGGACAGCTCTGGAAACACCATATATTTT. This chain uses TRBV28 with TRBJ1-3; 7 bases are a match to TRBD1. The CDR3 spans 15 residues. The germline V gene encodes CDR1 MDHEN and CDR2 SYDVKM. The junction had 4 bases not matched to a gene; V was cut back by 5 bases and J by 0 bases.

The CDR3 nucleotides read TGTGCCAGCAGTGAAGGCGGGAGTCCCCCAGATACGCAGTATTTT. Protein product: CASSEGGSPPDTQYF. The chain uses TRBV6-4 and TRBJ2-3; 7 nucleotides agree with TRBD2. The CDR3 is 15 residues long. V trimming: 3 bases; J trimming: 4 bases; junction bases outside the gene matches: 7. In germline, CDR1 is MRHNA, CDR2 SNTAGT.

V is TRBV5-6 and J is TRBJ1-2; 7 positions agree with TRBD1. Germline V gives CDR1 SGHDT, CDR2 YYEEEE. The CDR3 length is 15 residues. After removal of 3 bases from V and 4 bases from J, the junction contained 9 bases not matched to a gene. CDR3 in amino acids: CASSYRQGWSYGYTF. The CDR3 DNA reads as TGTGCCAGCAGCTACAGACAGGGATGGAGCTATGGCTACACCTTC.

In its sample, this clone was seen once. V gene TRBV29-1 combines with J gene TRBJ1-2; D is unclear. V was clipped by 5 bases and J by 2 bases, with 15 bases between them. From germline, CDR1 is SQVTM and CDR2 ANQGSEA. The CDR3 contains 14 residues. The CDR3 loop is CSVSPAPGNYGYTF. The CDR3 nucleotides read TGCAGCGTTTCCCCAGCTCCGGGGAACTATGGCTACACCTTC.

The chain employs TRBV4-1 and TRBJ2-1; 7 bases line up with TRBD2. The germline gives CDR1 MGHRA, CDR2 YSYEKL. With V trimmed by 0 bases and J by 6 bases, 8 bases remained unmatched. CDR3 length: 16 residues. The CDR3 DNA sequence: TGCGCCAGCAGCCAAGAAAGGGAGGGTTTGGGCAATGAGCAGTTCTTC. Translated, it gives CASSQEREGLGNEQFF.

The rearrangement uses TRBV4-1 and TRBJ1-1, with 10 bases aligning to TRBD1. The CDR3 is 16 amino acids. Germline lookup yields CDR1 MGHRA and CDR2 YSYEKL. J gave up 1 base and V 3 bases, and 5 bases lay outside the gene matches. DNA for the CDR3: TGCGCCAGCAGCCACATGACAGGGGGCCGGAACACTGAAGCTTTCTTT. It codes for CASSHMTGGRNTEAFF.

V and J are TRBV5-1 and TRBJ1-2; D is uncertain. V was cut by 2 bases and J by 3 bases, with 8 bases left in between. The germline V gene encodes CDR1 SGHRS and CDR2 YFSETQ. The CDR3 length is 13 residues. The CDR3 DNA follows: TGCGCCAGCAGCTTTCAGGACTACTATGGCTACACCTTC. Protein sequence: CASSFQDYYGYTF.

The CDR3 DNA reads as TGTGCCACCAGCAGAAACAGGGGACTCAATCAGCCCCAGCATTTT. Its protein product is CATSRNRGLNQPQHF. V gene TRBV15 combines with J gene TRBJ1-5; 7 positions match TRBD1. Trimming removed 2 bases from V and 3 bases from J; junction bases left unmatched: 4. This CDR3 has 15 residues. Germline V gives CDR1 LNHNV, CDR2 YYDKDF (reference sequence).

This rearrangement joins TRBV4-1 to TRBJ1-3; D unclear. Trimming removed 0 bases at V and 0 bases at J, with 6 bases between. Germline assignment: CDR1 MGHRA and CDR2 YSYEKL. The CDR3 is 15 amino acids. Here the CDR3 DNA reads TGCGCCAGCAGCCAAGATCGCAGCTCTGGAAACACCATATATTTT. Residues: CASSQDRSSGNTIYF.

The chain recombines TRBV5-6 with TRBJ1-2; 7 bases map to TRBD1. J lost 8 bases, V lost 4 bases, and 2 bases had no gene match. The CDR3 length is 11 residues. CDR1 and CDR2 from the germline V gene are SGHDT and YYEEEE. This CDR3 reads CASSQTGGYTF. The CDR3 DNA reads as TGTGCCAGCAGCCAGACAGGGGGCTACACCTTC.

The chain employs TRBV10-3 and TRBJ2-2, with 7 bases matching TRBD2. V shed 11 bases and J 4 bases; nucleotides not matched to a gene: 7. The CDR3 has 13 amino acids. The germline CDR1 and CDR2 sequences are ENHRY and SYGVKD. DNA for the CDR3: TGTGCCGTTGCGGGAGTGGGCACCGGGGAGCTGTTTTTT. Translating gives CAVAGVGTGELFF.

V and J are TRBV7-9 and TRBJ2-7; D perhaps matches TRBD1 (5 bases). The V end was cut by 8 bases, the J end by 2 bases, with 13 bases between. The CDR3 extends over 13 amino acids. Germline CDR1 SEHNR, CDR2 FQNEAQ (reference sequence). The CDR3, as DNA: TGTGCCAGCCGCCCTCAGGGTCCCTACGAGCAGTACTTC. Its translation: CASRPQGPYEQYF.

V is TRBV5-6 and J is TRBJ2-7; 15 nucleotides agree with TRBD2. After removal of 4 bases from V and 1 base from J, the junction contained 12 bases not matched to a gene. This CDR3 comprises 19 residues. The germline V gene encodes CDR1 SGHDT and CDR2 YYEEEE. CDR3 region: CASSPIGLAGGPGSYEQYF. CDR3 nucleotide sequence: TGTGCCAGCAGCCCGATTGGACTAGCGGGAGGGCCGGGGTCCTACGAGCAGTACTTC.

The chain recombines TRBV7-6 with TRBJ2-7; 11 positions match TRBD2. Trimming removed 5 bases from V and 2 bases from J; junction bases left unmatched: 11. This CDR3 comprises 17 residues. Germline V CDR1 and CDR2: SGHVS, FNYEAQ. In DNA, the CDR3 is TGTGCCAGCAGCGTAATAGCGGGAGGGCCCTTAGCCTACGAGCAGTACTTC. This translates into CASSVIAGGPLAYEQYF.

The chain joins TRBV2 to TRBJ2-2, with 9 bases identical to TRBD1. This CDR3 spans 15 amino acids. Trimming took 6 bases from V and 5 from J; bases not matched to a gene: 7. Germline values: CDR1 SNHLY, CDR2 FYNNEI. The CDR3 region is CASRGQGLGTGELFF. In nucleotides, the CDR3 is TGTGCCAGCAGGGGACAGGGTCTGGGAACCGGGGAGCTGTTTTTT.

The rearrangement links TRBV6-5 to TRBJ1-1; 9 bases align to TRBD1. Trimming at V came to 8 bases and at J to 10 bases, leaving 5 bases not matched to a gene. This CDR3 contains 11 residues. The germline V gene encodes CDR1 MNHEY and CDR2 SVGAGI. The CDR3 loop is CASGTGYGAFF. The CDR3 DNA sequence: TGTGCCAGCGGGACAGGGTATGGAGCTTTCTTT.

The chain carries TRBV29-1 and TRBJ2-5; D gene uncertain. In germline, CDR1 is SQVTM, CDR2 ANQGSEA. The CDR3 length is 14 residues. The ends were cut back, 6 bases at V and 2 bases at J, with 16 bases in the middle. The CDR3 loop reads CSVAPVLRQETQYF. Written as DNA, the CDR3 is TGCAGCGTCGCGCCGGTCCTGCGACAAGAGACCCAGTACTTC.